This T cell receptor (beta chain) stems from a study of cytomegalovirus exposure and HLA in healthy donors. In regard to this clone: The antigen remains undetermined.

Germline CDR1 and CDR2: SGHRS and YFSETQ. There are 15 residues in the CDR3. V was clipped by 0 bases and J by 5 bases; unmatched bases: 7. Whole-study findings and limits: Most TCR sequences were rare, but some public TCRs occurred in many donors.

Using immunoSEQ multiplex PCR, the repertoire was profiled, and TCRdb retains in-frame clones only, with some absent. Of 100,000 to 150,000 clones listed, approximately 92% are singletons. The rearrangement joins TRBV5-1 to TRBJ1-1; 7 nucleotides align to TRBD1. This TCR came from a young woman in good health and CMV-seronegative. The sequencing input was PBMCs. The CDR3 sequence is CASSLGLSGGTEAFF. Here the CDR3 DNA reads TGCGCCAGCAGCTTGGGGCTTTCAGGGGGAACTGAAGCTTTCTTT.